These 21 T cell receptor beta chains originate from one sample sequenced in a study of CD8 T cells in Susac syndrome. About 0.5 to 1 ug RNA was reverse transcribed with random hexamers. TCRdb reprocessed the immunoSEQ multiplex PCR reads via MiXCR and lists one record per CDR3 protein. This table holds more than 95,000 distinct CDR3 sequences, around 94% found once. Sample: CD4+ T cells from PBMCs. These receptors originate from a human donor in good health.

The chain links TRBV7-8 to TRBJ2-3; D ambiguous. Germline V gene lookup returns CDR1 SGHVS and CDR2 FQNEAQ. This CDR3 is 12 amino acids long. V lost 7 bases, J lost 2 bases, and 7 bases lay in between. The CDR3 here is CASNPYTDTQYF. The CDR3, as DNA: TGTGCCAGCAACCCTTACACAGATACGCAGTATTTT.

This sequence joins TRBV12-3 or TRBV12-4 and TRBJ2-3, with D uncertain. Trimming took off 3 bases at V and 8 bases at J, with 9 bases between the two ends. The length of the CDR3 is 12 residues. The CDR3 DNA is TGTGCCAGCAGTTTGTTCGGTGGTACGCAGTATTTT. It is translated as CASSLFGGTQYF.

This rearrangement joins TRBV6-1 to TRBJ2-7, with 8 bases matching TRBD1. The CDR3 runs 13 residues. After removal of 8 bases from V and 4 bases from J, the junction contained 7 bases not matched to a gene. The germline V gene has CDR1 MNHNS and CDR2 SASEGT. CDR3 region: CASSAGGLYEQYF. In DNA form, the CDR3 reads TGTGCCAGCTCAGCAGGGGGCTTATACGAGCAGTACTTC.

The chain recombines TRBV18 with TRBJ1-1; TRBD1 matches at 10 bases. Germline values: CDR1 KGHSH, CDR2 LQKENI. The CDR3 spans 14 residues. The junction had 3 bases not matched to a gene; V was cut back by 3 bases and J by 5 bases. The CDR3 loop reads CASSPGQGKTEAFF. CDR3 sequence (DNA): TGTGCCAGCTCACCGGGACAGGGGAAGACTGAAGCTTTCTTT.

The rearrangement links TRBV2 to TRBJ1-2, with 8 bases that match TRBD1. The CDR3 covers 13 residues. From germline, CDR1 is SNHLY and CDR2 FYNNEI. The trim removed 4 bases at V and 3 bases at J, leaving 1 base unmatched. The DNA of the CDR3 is TGTGCCAGCAGTGGACAGGGGCACTATGGCTACACCTTC. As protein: CASSGQGHYGYTF.

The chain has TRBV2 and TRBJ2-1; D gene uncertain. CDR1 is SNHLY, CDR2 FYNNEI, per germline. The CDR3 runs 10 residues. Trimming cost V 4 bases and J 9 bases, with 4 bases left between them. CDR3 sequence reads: CASSGSEQFF. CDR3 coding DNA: TGTGCCAGCAGTGGCAGTGAGCAGTTCTTC.

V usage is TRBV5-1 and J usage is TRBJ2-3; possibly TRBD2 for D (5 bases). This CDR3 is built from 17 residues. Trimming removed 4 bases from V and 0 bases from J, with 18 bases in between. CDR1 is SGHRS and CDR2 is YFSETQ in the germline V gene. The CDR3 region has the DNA TGCGCCAGCAGCCCCGGGAACCTAGCAGCTAGCACAGATACGCAGTATTTT. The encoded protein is CASSPGNLAASTDTQYF.

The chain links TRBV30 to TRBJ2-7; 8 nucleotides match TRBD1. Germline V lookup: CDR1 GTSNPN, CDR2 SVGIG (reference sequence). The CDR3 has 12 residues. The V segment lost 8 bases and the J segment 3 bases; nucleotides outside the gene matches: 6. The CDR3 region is CAGGQGIYEQYF. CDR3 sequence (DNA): TGTGCCGGAGGACAGGGTATCTACGAGCAGTACTTC.

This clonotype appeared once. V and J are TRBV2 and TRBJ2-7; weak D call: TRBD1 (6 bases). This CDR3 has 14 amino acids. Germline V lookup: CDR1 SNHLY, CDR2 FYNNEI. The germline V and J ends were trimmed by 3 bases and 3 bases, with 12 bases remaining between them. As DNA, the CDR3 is TGTGCCAGCAGTGACCAGGGGAGAAGCTACGAGCAGTACTTC. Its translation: CASSDQGRSYEQYF.

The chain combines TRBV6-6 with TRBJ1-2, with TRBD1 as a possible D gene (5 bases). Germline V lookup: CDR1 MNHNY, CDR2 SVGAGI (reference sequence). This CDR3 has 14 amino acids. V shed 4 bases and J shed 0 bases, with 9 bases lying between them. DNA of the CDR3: TGTGCCAGCAGTTCGGACACCTCTAACTATGGCTACACCTTC. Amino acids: CASSSDTSNYGYTF.

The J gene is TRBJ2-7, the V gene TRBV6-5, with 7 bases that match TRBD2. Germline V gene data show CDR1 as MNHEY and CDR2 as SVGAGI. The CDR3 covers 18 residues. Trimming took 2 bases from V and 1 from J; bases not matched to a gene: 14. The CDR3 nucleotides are TGTGCCAGCAGTTACGGGTGGGCGGGAGTGGCAGAATCCTACGAGCAGTACTTC. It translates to CASSYGWAGVAESYEQYF.

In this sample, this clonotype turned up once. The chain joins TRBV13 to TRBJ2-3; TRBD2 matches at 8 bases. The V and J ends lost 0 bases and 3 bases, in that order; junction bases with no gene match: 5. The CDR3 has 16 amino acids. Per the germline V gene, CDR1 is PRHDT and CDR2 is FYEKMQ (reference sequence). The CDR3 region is CASSLGVAGRTDTQYF. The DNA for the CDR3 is TGTGCCAGCAGCTTAGGAGTAGCGGGAAGGACAGATACGCAGTATTTT.

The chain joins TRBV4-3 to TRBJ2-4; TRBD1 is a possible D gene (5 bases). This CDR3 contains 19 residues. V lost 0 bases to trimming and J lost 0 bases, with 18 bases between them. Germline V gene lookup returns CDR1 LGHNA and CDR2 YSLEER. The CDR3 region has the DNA TGCGCCAGCAGCCAAGATCATAGGTCAGGGCTCTTAGCCAAAAACATTCAGTACTTC. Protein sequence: CASSQDHRSGLLAKNIQYF.

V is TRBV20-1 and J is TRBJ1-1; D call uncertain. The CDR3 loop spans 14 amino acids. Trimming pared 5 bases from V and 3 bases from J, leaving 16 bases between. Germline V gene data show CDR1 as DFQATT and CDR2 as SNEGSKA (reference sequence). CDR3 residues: CSASPQAGHTEAFF. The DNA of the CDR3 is TGCAGTGCTTCTCCTCAAGCTGGTCACACTGAAGCTTTCTTT.

The CDR3: CASSQSAGRTDTQYF. The CDR3 nucleotides are TGTGCCAGCAGCCAGTCAGCGGGCCGCACAGATACGCAGTATTTT. The chain carries TRBV3-1 and TRBJ2-3; TRBD2 might be the D (6 bases). The CDR3 contains 15 residues. Trimming took off 3 bases at V and 1 base at J, with 11 bases between the two ends. The V gene's germline CDR1 is LGHDT and CDR2 YNNKEL (reference sequence).

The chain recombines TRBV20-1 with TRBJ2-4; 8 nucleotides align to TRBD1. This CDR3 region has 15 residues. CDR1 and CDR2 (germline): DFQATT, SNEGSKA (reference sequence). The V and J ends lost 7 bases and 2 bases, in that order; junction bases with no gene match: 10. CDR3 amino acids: CSGDRHGSSKNIQYF. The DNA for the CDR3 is TGCAGTGGGGACAGGCACGGTTCGTCCAAAAACATTCAGTACTTC.

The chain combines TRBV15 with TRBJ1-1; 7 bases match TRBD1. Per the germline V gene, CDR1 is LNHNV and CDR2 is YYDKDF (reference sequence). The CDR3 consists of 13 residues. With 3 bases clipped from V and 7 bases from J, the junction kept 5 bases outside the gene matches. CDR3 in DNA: TGTGCCACCAGCAGGAGACAGGGTGTTGAAGCTTTCTTT. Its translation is CATSRRQGVEAFF.

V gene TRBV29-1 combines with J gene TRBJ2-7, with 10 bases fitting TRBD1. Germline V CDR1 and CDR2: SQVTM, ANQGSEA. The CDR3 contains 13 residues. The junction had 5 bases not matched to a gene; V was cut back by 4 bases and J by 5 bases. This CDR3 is CSVGTGGENEQYF. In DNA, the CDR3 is TGCAGCGTTGGGACAGGGGGGGAGAACGAGCAGTACTTC.

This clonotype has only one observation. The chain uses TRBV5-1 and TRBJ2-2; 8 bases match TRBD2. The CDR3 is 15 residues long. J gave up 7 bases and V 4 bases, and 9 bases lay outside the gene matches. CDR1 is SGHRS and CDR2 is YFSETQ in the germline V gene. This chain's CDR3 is CASSPGLDFSGELFF. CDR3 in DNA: TGCGCCAGCAGCCCGGGACTAGATTTCAGCGGGGAGCTGTTTTTT.

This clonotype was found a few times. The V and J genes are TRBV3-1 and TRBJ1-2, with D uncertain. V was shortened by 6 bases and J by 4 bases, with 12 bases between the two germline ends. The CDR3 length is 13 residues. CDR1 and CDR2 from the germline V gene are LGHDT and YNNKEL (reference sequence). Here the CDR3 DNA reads TGTGCCAGCAGTCCCCGACAAGCCTATGGCTACACCTTC. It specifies CASSPRQAYGYTF.

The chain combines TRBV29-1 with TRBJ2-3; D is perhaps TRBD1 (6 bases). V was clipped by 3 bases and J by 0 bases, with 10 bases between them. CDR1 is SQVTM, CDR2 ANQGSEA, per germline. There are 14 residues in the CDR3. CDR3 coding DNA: TGCAGCGTTGAGGGCAGGGGCAGCACAGATACGCAGTATTTT. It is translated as CSVEGRGSTDTQYF.